Listed below are T cell receptor beta chains from one sample, sequenced in a study of OX40 agonist ivuxolimab in advanced cancers. Profiling relied on immunoSEQ multiplex PCR, and the TCRdb table lists in-frame clones only, not all of them. The sample lists some 86,000 clones, roughly 87% occurring once. The sample in question was CD4+ or CD8+ T cells sorted from blood, obtained in a trial of the OX40 agonist ivuxolimab. These receptors all come from an adult with an advanced solid tumor such as melanoma, head and neck, liver or kidney cancer. The CDR3 runs from the conserved cysteine through the conserved F or W. A D gene is named only where the DNA matches it firmly. Part of the rows lack a size; the others show once, few, many or a class for expanded clones.

V gene: TRBV9; J gene: TRBJ1-1; clone size: NA; D gene: NA; CDR3 protein: CASSGPRLNTEAFF; CDR3 DNA: TGTGCCAGCAGCGGACCCCGGTTAAACACTGAAGCTTTCTTT
V gene: TRBV6-6; J gene: TRBJ2-7; clone size: NA; D gene: NA; CDR3 protein: CASSYHNEQYF; CDR3 DNA: TGTGCCAGCAGTTACCACAACGAGCAGTACTTC
V gene: TRBV18; J gene: TRBJ2-1; clone size: NA; D gene: TRBD2; CDR3 protein: CASSPPGLVAGHEQFF; CDR3 DNA: TGTGCCAGCTCACCACCTGGGTTGGTAGCGGGCCATGAGCAGTTCTTC
V gene: TRBV19; J gene: TRBJ1-2; clone size: once; D gene: NA; CDR3 protein: CASSSSDRPLGYTF; CDR3 DNA: TGTGCCAGTAGTTCCTCGGACAGACCTCTGGGGTACACCTTC
V gene: TRBV30; J gene: TRBJ1-2; clone size: NA; D gene: TRBD1; CDR3 protein: CAWKMGKDRGQRNYGYTF; CDR3 DNA: TGTGCCTGGAAAATGGGAAAGGACAGGGGCCAAAGGAACTATGGCTACACCTTC
V gene: TRBV10-3; J gene: TRBJ1-2; clone size: few; D gene: NA; CDR3 protein: CAISEEREAGYTF; CDR3 DNA: TGTGCCATCAGTGAGGAGAGGGAGGCTGGCTACACCTTC
V gene: TRBV5-1; J gene: TRBJ1-2; clone size: NA; D gene: NA; CDR3 protein: CASSLAFSSEGYTF; CDR3 DNA: TGCGCCAGCAGCTTGGCCTTCAGCTCGGAGGGCTACACCTTC
V gene: TRBV7-9; J gene: TRBJ1-1; clone size: NA; D gene: TRBD1; CDR3 protein: CASSLGDRGSTEAFF; CDR3 DNA: TGTGCCAGCAGCTTAGGGGACAGGGGGAGCACTGAAGCTTTCTTT
V gene: TRBV5-1; J gene: TRBJ2-3; clone size: NA; D gene: NA; CDR3 protein: CASSLGSTGFRTDTQYF; CDR3 DNA: TGCGCCAGCAGCTTGGGCTCTACAGGGTTTCGCACAGATACGCAGTATTTT
V gene: TRBV6-5; J gene: TRBJ1-2; clone size: NA; D gene: TRBD1; CDR3 protein: CASSIDRGTGYTF; CDR3 DNA: TGTGCCAGCAGTATCGACAGGGGGACTGGCTACACCTTC
V gene: TRBV5-4; J gene: TRBJ1-6; clone size: few; D gene: NA; CDR3 protein: CASSLVRDNSPLHF; CDR3 DNA: TGTGCCAGCAGCTTGGTCAGGGATAATTCACCCCTCCACTTT
V gene: TRBV12-5; J gene: TRBJ2-1; clone size: NA; D gene: NA; CDR3 protein: CASGLVRGSSYNEQFF; CDR3 DNA: TGTGCTAGTGGTTTGGTACGGGGTAGCTCCTACAATGAGCAGTTCTTC
V gene: TRBV6-1; J gene: TRBJ1-6; clone size: once; D gene: NA; CDR3 protein: CASSDQGVPSPLHF; CDR3 DNA: TGTGCCAGCAGTGATCAGGGTGTCCCTTCACCCCTCCACTTT
V gene: TRBV4-1; J gene: TRBJ1-1; clone size: few; D gene: NA; CDR3 protein: CASSQADSGGAFF; CDR3 DNA: TGCGCCAGCAGCCAAGCGGACTCCGGGGGGGCTTTCTTT
V gene: TRBV28; J gene: TRBJ1-2; clone size: NA; D gene: NA; CDR3 protein: CATSGSGFDGYTF; CDR3 DNA: TGTGCCACCTCGGGATCAGGGTTTGATGGCTACACCTTC
V gene: TRBV6-5; J gene: TRBJ1-4; clone size: NA; D gene: NA; CDR3 protein: CASNRPWEKLFF; CDR3 DNA: TGTGCCAGCAATCGCCCCTGGGAAAAACTGTTTTTT
V gene: TRBV11-2; J gene: TRBJ1-3; clone size: NA; D gene: NA; CDR3 protein: CASSSGAGNTIYF; CDR3 DNA: TGTGCCAGCAGCTCAGGGGCCGGAAACACCATATATTTT